A selection of T cell receptor beta chains follows, all from one sample in a study of blood T cell repertoires in COVID-19. Produced via immunoSEQ multiplex PCR; TCRdb's table is partial and in-frame only. This repertoire shows about 320,000 clones, approximately 90% found once; its top ten account for approximately 5.2%. Sequencing input: PBMCs or T cells enriched from blood (not recorded which). The receptors come from a woman aged 25 to 39 who had recovered from COVID-19. The CDR3 runs from the conserved cysteine through the conserved F or W. The order of the fields is clone size, V gene, D gene, J gene, CDR3 protein, CDR3 DNA. The D gene is left open where the match is weak. Clone sizes are given selectively: once, few, many, or a class where the clone is expanded.

NA	TRBV9	NA	TRBJ1-3	CASSVNSGNTIYF	TGTGCCAGCAGCGTAAACAGTGGAAACACCATATATTTT
NA	TRBV5-4	TRBD1	TRBJ1-2	CASSLAAGGDYGYTF	TGTGCCAGCAGCTTGGCGGCAGGGGGCGACTATGGCTACACCTTC
once	TRBV12-3/TRBV12-4	NA	TRBJ1-4	CASTRVGREKLFF	TGTGCCAGCACCAGGGTGGGTCGGGAAAAACTGTTTTTT
NA	TRBV19	NA	TRBJ2-3	CASSLLGLQGTQYF	TGTGCCAGTAGCCTGCTGGGCCTTCAAGGTACGCAGTATTTT
NA	TRBV19	NA	TRBJ1-5	CASSIKALGGQPQHF	TGTGCCAGTAGTATAAAGGCGTTGGGGGGACAGCCCCAGCATTTT
NA	TRBV19	NA	TRBJ2-7	CASSISRGTYEQYF	TGTGCCAGTAGTATAAGCCGGGGGACCTACGAGCAGTACTTC
NA	TRBV5-1	TRBD1	TRBJ1-2	CASSLTGVGYGYTF	TGCGCCAGCAGCTTGACAGGGGTCGGCTATGGCTACACCTTC
NA	TRBV2	NA	TRBJ1-2	CASRGGAPGNYGYTF	TGTGCCAGCAGGGGAGGGGCCCCCGGCAATTATGGCTACACCTTC
NA	TRBV7-3	NA	TRBJ2-3	CASSLDSFSTDTQYF	TGTGCCAGCAGCTTGGACAGCTTTAGCACAGATACGCAGTATTTT
few	TRBV25-1	TRBD1	TRBJ1-4	CASSAHRGIGEKLFF	TGTGCCAGCAGTGCGCACAGGGGGATTGGTGAAAAACTGTTTTTT
NA	TRBV6-5	NA	TRBJ1-1	CASSYSDTGNQEAFF	TGTGCCAGCAGTTACTCGGATACAGGAAATCAAGAAGCTTTCTTT
NA	TRBV9	TRBD2	TRBJ2-2	CASSVGSGGADGELFF	TGTGCCAGCAGCGTAGGGAGCGGGGGGGCCGACGGGGAGCTGTTTTTT
once	TRBV5-1	NA	TRBJ1-1	CASSWTPGNTEAFF	TGCGCCAGCAGCTGGACACCCGGGAACACTGAAGCTTTCTTT
NA	TRBV2	NA	TRBJ2-1	CASRDGRGGQDEQFF	TGTGCCAGCAGGGATGGAAGGGGGGGGCAGGATGAGCAGTTCTTC
NA	TRBV14	NA	TRBJ1-2	CASSQGTDSRLTHGYTF	TGTGCCAGCAGCCAAGGGACGGACAGTAGGCTTACGCATGGCTACACCTTC
NA	TRBV28	NA	TRBJ2-7	CASSSPGASGDGYEQYF	TGTGCCAGCAGTTCCCCCGGTGCCAGCGGAGACGGATACGAGCAGTACTTC
NA	TRBV5-1	NA	TRBJ2-7	CASSLVGVSSYEQYF	TGCGCCAGCAGCTTGGTGGGCGTGAGCTCCTACGAGCAGTACTTC
few	TRBV5-1	NA	TRBJ1-1	CASSLALQGFTEAFF	TGCGCCAGCAGCTTGGCTCTACAGGGATTCACTGAAGCTTTCTTT
NA	TRBV13	NA	TRBJ1-6	CASSQQGGNNSPLHF	TGTGCCAGCAGCCAACAGGGAGGGAATAATTCACCCCTCCACTTT
NA	TRBV7-3	TRBD2	TRBJ2-1	CASSLLSGGSGNEQFF	TGTGCCAGCAGCCTACTCAGCGGGGGTTCAGGCAATGAGCAGTTCTTC
NA	TRBV30	TRBD1	TRBJ2-4	CAWSPGQGINIQYF	TGTGCCTGGAGCCCGGGACAGGGAATAAACATTCAGTACTTC
NA	TRBV6-5	TRBD2	TRBJ2-1	CASSPTSGGVNEQFF	TGTGCCAGCAGTCCGACTAGCGGGGGGGTCAATGAGCAGTTCTTC
few	TRBV7-9	NA	TRBJ1-2	CASSPRAGDGYTF	TGTGCCAGCAGCCCCCGGGCAGGGGACGGCTACACCTTC
NA	TRBV7-9	TRBD1	TRBJ1-1	CASSFTGGGEAFF	TGTGCCAGCAGCTTTACAGGGGGCGGGGAAGCTTTCTTT
NA	TRBV6-5	TRBD1	TRBJ2-1	CASSRTGPQIF	TGTGCCAGCAGTCGGACAGGCCCCCAGATCTTC
NA	TRBV5-4	NA	TRBJ2-4	CASSLAGAKNIQYF	TGTGCCAGCAGCTTGGCGGGAGCCAAAAACATTCAGTACTTC
NA	TRBV7-9	NA	TRBJ1-4	CASSHSLSVTNEKLFF	TGTGCCAGCAGCCACAGCCTTTCGGTAACTAATGAAAAACTGTTTTTT
NA	TRBV6-5	NA	TRBJ1-2	CASRTVANYGYTF	TGTGCCAGCCGGACAGTAGCTAACTATGGCTACACCTTC
NA	TRBV7-2	NA	TRBJ1-1	CASSLESRTEAFF	TGTGCCAGCAGCTTAGAGTCGAGGACTGAAGCTTTCTTT
NA	TRBV27	TRBD1	TRBJ1-2	CASRADRGHGYTF	TGTGCCAGCAGAGCAGACAGGGGGCATGGCTACACCTTC
NA	TRBV10-2	TRBD1	TRBJ1-6	CASTRAGQGESPLHF	TGCGCCAGCACAAGGGCGGGACAGGGAGAATCACCCCTCCACTTT
few	TRBV5-1	NA	TRBJ1-1	CASSTGQPNTEAFF	TGCGCCAGCAGCACGGGACAACCGAACACTGAAGCTTTCTTT
once	TRBV20-1	TRBD1	TRBJ1-2	CSASPPGGQDYGYTF	TGCAGTGCTAGTCCCCCGGGGGGACAGGACTATGGCTACACCTTC
NA	TRBV9	TRBD1	TRBJ1-6	CASSPRTGVNSPLHF	TGTGCCAGCAGCCCACGGACAGGGGTTAATTCACCCCTCCACTTT
NA	TRBV25-1	TRBD1	TRBJ1-2	CASSGNPGQANYGYTF	TGTGCCAGCAGTGGCAATCCCGGACAGGCTAACTATGGCTACACCTTC
NA	TRBV7-6	NA	TRBJ2-7	CASSLGRTATMGEQYF	TGTGCCAGCAGCTTAGGGCGGACGGCGACTATGGGCGAGCAGTACTTC
NA	TRBV30	NA	TRBJ1-1	CAWILGRDTEAFF	TGTGCCTGGATTCTGGGGAGGGACACTGAAGCTTTCTTT
NA	TRBV10-3	NA	TRBJ1-1	CAIRQQGIDTEAFF	TGTGCCATCCGTCAACAGGGTATCGACACTGAAGCTTTCTTT
NA	TRBV6-1	NA	TRBJ1-6	CASSERDRGGGSPLHF	TGTGCCAGCAGTGAACGCGATAGGGGAGGAGGTTCACCCCTCCACTTT
NA	TRBV29-1	NA	TRBJ1-1	CSADQGRDTEAFF	TGCAGCGCAGACCAGGGTCGGGACACTGAAGCTTTCTTT
NA	TRBV7-2	NA	TRBJ2-7	CASSLPALGAGEQYF	TGTGCCAGCAGCTTACCGGCGCTGGGGGCAGGCGAGCAGTACTTC
NA	TRBV7-6	NA	TRBJ1-1	CASSLGQPLNTEAFF	TGTGCCAGCAGCTTAGGACAGCCTCTGAACACTGAAGCTTTCTTT